This entry is about one TCR beta chain. This clonotype was seen more than once but under ten times. No cognate antigen has been identified for it. Base qualities are not recorded, but no much larger clone differs from it by a single base. Per the germline V gene, KGHSH is the CDR1 and LQKENI is the CDR2. The junction shows trimming of 3 bases on V and 5 bases on J, plus 10 bases between the germline ends. From its cysteine to its phenylalanine, the CDR3 spans 14 amino acids. Only the CDR3 part of the read is kept: 42 bases, read in frame from the first base. Library construction relied on PCR. TCRdb records Illumina HiSeq 2500 as the sequencer. Molecular barcoding was employed in the preparation of TCR libraries, with unique molecular identifiers being used to normalize TCRbeta repertoire quantification. The raw public data were reprocessed by TCRdb itself: fastp quality trimming at Q25, MiXCR clonotype calling, in-frame beta chains only. Rows matching on CDR3 protein sequence are summarized as one entry with the most common DNA and genes. The sample has a few hundred thousand distinct CDR3 sequences on record, 10% of them singletons. Under 3% of the sample belongs to the ten largest clones.

The data were obtained in a study of T-cell reconstitution after alpha-beta-depleted transplantation in children (dated by TCRdb to about 2016). Regarding the complete study: T-cell immune reconstitution after TCRalphabeta/CD19-depleted allogeneic hematopoietic cell transplantation in children was quantitatively tracked in the study by means of TCR repertoire profiling.

The sample consisted of PBMCs from the stem cell graft donor, taken from the stem cell graft. The source of this sequence is a human donor who donated a stem cell graft to a child with acute lymphoblastic leukemia. The sequence joins TRBV18 to TRBJ2-2; the D gene assignment is ambiguous. The CDR3 is CASSPSTETGELFF. The sequenced DNA is TGTGCCAGCTCACCTAGTACAGAAACCGGGGAGCTGTTTTTT.